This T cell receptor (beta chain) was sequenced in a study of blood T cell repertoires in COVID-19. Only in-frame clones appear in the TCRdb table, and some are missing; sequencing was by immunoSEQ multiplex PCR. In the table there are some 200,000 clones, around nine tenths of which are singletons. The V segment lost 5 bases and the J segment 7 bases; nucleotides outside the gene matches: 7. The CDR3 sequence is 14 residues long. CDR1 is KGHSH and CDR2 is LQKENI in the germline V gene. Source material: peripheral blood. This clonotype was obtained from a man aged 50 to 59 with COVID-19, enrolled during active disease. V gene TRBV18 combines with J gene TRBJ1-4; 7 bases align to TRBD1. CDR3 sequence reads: CASSEARGIEKLFF. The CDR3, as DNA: TGTGCCAGCTCAGAGGCCAGGGGGATTGAAAAACTGTTTTTT. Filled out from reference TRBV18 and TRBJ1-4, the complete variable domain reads NAGVMQNPRHLVRRRGQEARLRCSPMKGHSHVYWYRQLPEEGLKFMVYLQKENIIDESGMPKERFSAEFPKEGPSILRIQQVVRGDSAAYFCASSEARGIEKLFFGSGTQLSVL.